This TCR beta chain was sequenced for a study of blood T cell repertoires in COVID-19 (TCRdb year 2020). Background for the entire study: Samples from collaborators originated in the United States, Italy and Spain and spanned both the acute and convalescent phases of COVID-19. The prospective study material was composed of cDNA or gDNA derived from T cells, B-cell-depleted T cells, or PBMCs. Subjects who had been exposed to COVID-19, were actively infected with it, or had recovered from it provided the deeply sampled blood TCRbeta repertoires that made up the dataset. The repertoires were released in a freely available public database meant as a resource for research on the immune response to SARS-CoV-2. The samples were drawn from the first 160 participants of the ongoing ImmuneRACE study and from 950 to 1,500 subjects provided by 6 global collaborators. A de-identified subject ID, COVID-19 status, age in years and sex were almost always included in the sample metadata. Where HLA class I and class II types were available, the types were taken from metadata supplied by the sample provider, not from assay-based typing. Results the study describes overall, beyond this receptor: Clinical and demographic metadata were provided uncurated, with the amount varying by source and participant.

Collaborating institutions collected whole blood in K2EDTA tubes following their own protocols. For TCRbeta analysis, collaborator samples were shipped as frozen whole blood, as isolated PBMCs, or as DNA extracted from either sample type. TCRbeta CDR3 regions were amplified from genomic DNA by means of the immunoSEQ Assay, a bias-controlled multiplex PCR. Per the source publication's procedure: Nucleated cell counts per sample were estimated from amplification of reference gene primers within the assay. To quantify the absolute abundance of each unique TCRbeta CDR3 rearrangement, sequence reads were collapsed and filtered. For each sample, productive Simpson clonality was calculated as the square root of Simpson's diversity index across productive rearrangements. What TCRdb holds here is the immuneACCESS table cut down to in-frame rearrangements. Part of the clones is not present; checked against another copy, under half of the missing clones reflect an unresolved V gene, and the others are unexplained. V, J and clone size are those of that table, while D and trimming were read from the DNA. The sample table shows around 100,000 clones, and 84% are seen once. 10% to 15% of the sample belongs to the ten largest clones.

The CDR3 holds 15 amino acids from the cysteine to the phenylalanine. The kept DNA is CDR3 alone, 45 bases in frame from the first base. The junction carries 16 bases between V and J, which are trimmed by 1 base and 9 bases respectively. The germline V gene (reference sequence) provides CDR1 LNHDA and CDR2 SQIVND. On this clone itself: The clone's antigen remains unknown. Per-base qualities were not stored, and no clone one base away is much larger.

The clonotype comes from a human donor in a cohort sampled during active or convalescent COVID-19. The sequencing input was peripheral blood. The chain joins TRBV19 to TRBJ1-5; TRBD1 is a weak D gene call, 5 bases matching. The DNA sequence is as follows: TGTGCCAGTAGTATAGTATCATCAGGGCAGGGGCCCCAGCATTTT. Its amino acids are CASSIVSSGQGPQHF.